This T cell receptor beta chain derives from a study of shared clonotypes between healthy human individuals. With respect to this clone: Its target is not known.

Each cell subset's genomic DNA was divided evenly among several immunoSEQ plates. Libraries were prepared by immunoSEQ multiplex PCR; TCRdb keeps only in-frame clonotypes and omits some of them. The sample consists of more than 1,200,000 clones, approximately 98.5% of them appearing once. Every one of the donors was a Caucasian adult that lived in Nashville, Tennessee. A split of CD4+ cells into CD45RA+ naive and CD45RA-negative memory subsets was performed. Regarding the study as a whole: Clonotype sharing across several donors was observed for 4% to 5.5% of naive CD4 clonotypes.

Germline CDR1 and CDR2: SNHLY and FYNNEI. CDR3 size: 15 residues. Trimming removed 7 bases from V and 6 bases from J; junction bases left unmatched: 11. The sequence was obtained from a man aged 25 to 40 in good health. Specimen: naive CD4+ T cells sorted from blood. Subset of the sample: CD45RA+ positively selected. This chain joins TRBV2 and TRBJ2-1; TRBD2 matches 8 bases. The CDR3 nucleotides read TGTGCCAGCACCAACGGACTAGCAAAGGGCAATGAGCAGTTCTTC. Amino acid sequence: CASTNGLAKGNEQFF.